The 21 T cell receptor beta chains reported below all come from one sample, sequenced in a study of shared clonotypes between healthy human individuals (dated by TCRdb to the early 2020s). Library generation was performed with the immunoSEQ multiplex PCR assay. TCRdb re-hosts the immuneACCESS table, in-frame sequences only. Its copies lack some clones; in the studies checked, an unresolved V gene accounts for under half of them, and the cause for the rest is not known. The sample table shows millions of clones, and roughly 94% are seen once. Jointly, the top ten make up 0.1% to 0.15% of the sample. The material sequenced was naive CD4+ T cells sorted from blood. The sample's cell subset or site, from its label and the paper: CD45RA+ positively selected. The receptors come from a man younger than 35 in good health.

The CDR3 nucleotides read TGTGCCATCGCAGCCGGGCCCAGGATTTACGAGCAGTACTTC. Protein: CAIAAGPRIYEQYF. This chain connects TRBV10-3 to TRBJ2-7; D call uncertain. The germline V and J ends were trimmed by 8 bases and 4 bases, with 18 bases remaining between them. The CDR3 runs 14 residues. Germline CDR1 ENHRY, CDR2 SYGVKD.

This chain joins TRBV7-8 and TRBJ2-7; 7 positions agree with TRBD1. V was clipped by 5 bases and J by 1 base; unmatched bases: 17. The CDR3 totals 18 residues. CDR1 is SGHVS, CDR2 FQNEAQ, per germline. The CDR3: CASSRPVEVRGPSYEQYF. The CDR3 region has the DNA TGTGCCAGCAGCCGACCCGTGGAGGTGAGGGGGCCGTCCTACGAGCAGTACTTC.

The chain uses TRBV5-4 and TRBJ1-1; 10 bases match TRBD1. Per germline, CDR1 SGHNT and CDR2 YYREEE (reference sequence). With 4 bases clipped from V and 4 bases from J, the junction kept 7 bases outside the gene matches. CDR3 length: 15 residues. In DNA, the CDR3 is TGTGCCAGCAGCGTGGGACAGGGGAGGGCCACTGAAGCTTTCTTT. This translates into CASSVGQGRATEAFF.

This rearrangement joins TRBV28 to TRBJ1-5; D call uncertain. This CDR3 comprises 15 residues. Trimming stripped 6 bases from V and 0 bases from J, with 12 bases between. Per germline, CDR1 MDHEN and CDR2 SYDVKM. For the CDR3, the DNA is TGTGCCAGCAGAATGAGAGGATATAGCAATCAGCCCCAGCATTTT. Translated, it gives CASRMRGYSNQPQHF.

The rearrangement joins TRBV7-6 to TRBJ2-6; 7 positions agree with TRBD2. The V and J ends lost 5 bases and 2 bases, in that order; junction bases with no gene match: 6. This CDR3 spans 16 amino acids. The V gene's germline CDR1 is SGHVS and CDR2 FNYEAQ. This chain's CDR3 is CASSPFSGAGANVLTF. CDR3 DNA: TGTGCCAGCAGCCCGTTCAGCGGGGCTGGGGCCAACGTCCTGACTTTC.

The chain combines TRBV6-1 with TRBJ2-7, with unresolved D. CDR3 length: 15 residues. Germline loops: CDR1 MNHNS, CDR2 SASEGT. V was cut by 3 bases and J by 3 bases, with 15 bases left in between. Here the CDR3 DNA reads TGTGCCAGCAGTGACTTAGACGCCTTCTTCTACGAGCAGTACTTC. Its protein is CASSDLDAFFYEQYF.

J is TRBJ2-5 and V is TRBV2; weak D call: TRBD2 (5 bases). The germline V and J ends were trimmed by 7 bases and 1 base, with 7 bases remaining between them. Germline loops: CDR1 SNHLY, CDR2 FYNNEI. The CDR3 spans 12 residues. CDR3 residues: CASTSTQETQYF. The CDR3 DNA reads as TGTGCCAGCACTAGCACCCAAGAGACCCAGTACTTC.

The CDR3 nucleotides read TGCAGCGCCCGCCCTAGCGGGAGCTACGAGCAGTACTTC. The encoded protein is CSARPSGSYEQYF. V gene TRBV29-1 combines with J gene TRBJ2-7, with 10 bases matching TRBD2. This CDR3 spans 13 amino acids. Germline CDR1 and CDR2: SQVTM and ANQGSEA. The V and J ends lost 7 bases and 3 bases, in that order; junction bases with no gene match: 6.

This clone showed up just once. The gene calls are TRBV15 and TRBJ1-2; the D is unclear. The CDR3 is made up of 15 amino acids. Trimming took 4 bases from V and 8 from J, leaving 20 bases between them. CDR1 is LNHNV and CDR2 is YYDKDF in the germline V gene (reference sequence). Here the CDR3 reads CATSTSAISVGGYTF. The CDR3, as DNA: TGTGCCACCAGCACTTCTGCGATAAGCGTAGGGGGCTACACCTTC.

This clone was detected ten times or more. This chain joins TRBV4-1 and TRBJ1-2; D is unresolved. Per the germline V gene, CDR1 is MGHRA and CDR2 is YSYEKL. This CDR3 region has 12 residues. The V end lost 8 bases, the J end lost 11 bases, and 18 bases lay between the germline ends. The CDR3: CASYGRARGYTF. CDR3 DNA: TGCGCCAGCTACGGGAGAGCCCGGGGTTACACCTTC.

On this clone itself: This may be a read error: a much more frequent sequence differs by one nucleotide. J is TRBJ2-2 and V is TRBV29-1; TRBD1 aligns across 9 bases. The CDR3 is made up of 14 amino acids. Looked up from germline, CDR1 is SQVTM and CDR2 is ANQGSEA. In nucleotides, the CDR3 is TGCAGCGGCTCCGGGACAGGGAACACCGGGGAGCTGCTTTTT. Protein product: CSGSGTGNTGELLF.

V is TRBV6-1 and J is TRBJ2-7; the D is unclear. V was trimmed by 10 bases and J by 0 bases, leaving 16 bases between them. The CDR3 contains 14 residues. Germline V CDR1 and CDR2: MNHNS, SASEGT. CDR3 protein: CATCRTLSSYEQYF. As DNA, the CDR3 is TGTGCCACGTGTAGGACGCTGAGCTCCTACGAGCAGTACTTC.

The chain employs TRBV27 and TRBJ2-7, with D perhaps matching TRBD1 or TRBD2 (5 bases each). The germline V and J ends were trimmed by 5 bases and 2 bases, with 19 bases remaining between them. This CDR3 is built from 16 residues. Germline loops: CDR1 MNHEY, CDR2 SMNVEV (reference sequence). The CDR3 here is CASSPSGAKEAYEQYF. CDR3 in DNA: TGTGCCAGCAGTCCCTCCGGGGCGAAGGAGGCCTACGAGCAGTACTTC.

The genes are TRBV19 and TRBJ1-5; 8 positions agree with TRBD1. CDR3 size: 12 residues. J gave up 8 bases and V 6 bases, and 3 bases lay outside the gene matches. Germline V gene sequence: CDR1 LNHDA, CDR2 SQIVND (reference sequence). This chain's CDR3 is CASRDRAEPQHF. DNA of the CDR3: TGTGCCAGTAGGGACAGGGCAGAGCCCCAGCATTTT.

The V gene is TRBV18, the J gene TRBJ2-7, with 7 nucleotides matching TRBD2. Germline V gene data show CDR1 as KGHSH and CDR2 as LQKENI. Germline trimming cut 3 bases from V and 2 bases from J; bases unmatched to any gene: 13. CDR3 length: 17 residues. The CDR3 reads CASSPRRAGGGPYEQYF. The DNA of the CDR3 is TGTGCCAGCTCACCCCGGAGGGCTGGCGGGGGTCCCTACGAGCAGTACTTC.

The CDR3 bases are TGTGCCAGCAGACAGCGGGGGGTGAAAGATACGCAGTATTTT. This codes for CASRQRGVKDTQYF. The V and J genes are TRBV27 and TRBJ2-3; 9 bases are a match to TRBD2. The CDR3 has 14 residues. With 6 bases clipped from V and 5 bases from J, the junction kept 6 bases outside the gene matches. The germline gives CDR1 MNHEY, CDR2 SMNVEV (reference sequence).

The chain links TRBV18 to TRBJ1-5; possibly TRBD1 for D (6 bases). The CDR3 totals 14 residues. CDR1 and CDR2 (germline): KGHSH, LQKENI. V was pared by 3 bases and J by 6 bases, with 12 bases between. This CDR3 reads CASSPPGAGQPQHF. DNA for the CDR3: TGTGCCAGCTCACCTCCAGGGGCAGGTCAGCCCCAGCATTTT.

The chain has TRBV12-2 and TRBJ2-1; TRBD1 is the table's D call, not checked against the DNA. TRBV12-2 is a listed pseudogene. The CDR3 spans 16 residues. CDR3 DNA sequence: TGTGCAAGTCGCTTAGAACCACAGGTTCGGGTATGTGAGCAGTTCTTC. Translation gives CASRLEPQVRVCEQFF.

V is TRBV6-1 and J is TRBJ2-3; D is possibly TRBD2 (6 bases). The CDR3 consists of 14 residues. Trimming stripped 4 bases from V and 2 bases from J, with 10 bases between. Germline-derived CDR1 and CDR2 are MNHNS and SASEGT. CDR3 protein: CASSGREITDTQYF. CDR3 nucleotide sequence: TGTGCCAGCAGTGGGAGGGAGATCACAGATACGCAGTATTTT.

The chain carries TRBV11-2 and TRBJ2-1; 12 nucleotides agree with TRBD2. After removal of 6 bases from V and 7 bases from J, the junction contained 10 bases not matched to a gene. The CDR3 is made up of 16 amino acids. CDR1 is SGHAT and CDR2 is FQNNGV in the germline V gene. The CDR3 spells CASSPRTSGILNEQFF. CDR3 nucleotide sequence: TGTGCCAGCAGTCCCCGGACTAGCGGGATTCTGAATGAGCAGTTCTTC.

The rearrangement uses TRBV5-4 and TRBJ2-7; D perhaps matches TRBD2 (5 bases). CDR3 length: 11 residues. Deletions cut 4 bases from V and 7 bases from J, with 9 bases between. The germline gives CDR1 SGHNT, CDR2 YYREEE (reference sequence). CDR3 DNA sequence: TGTGCCAGCAGCGCTGAGGGAGAGCAGTACTTC. Amino acid sequence: CASSAEGEQYF.